Shown below are 15 T cell receptor beta chains from a single sample sequenced in a study of blood T cell repertoires in COVID-19. This table comes from immunoSEQ multiplex PCR, and its TCRdb copy is limited to in-frame clones, with some not included. The sample lists some 100,000 clones; approximately 86% were seen once. Sequencing was carried out using peripheral blood. These receptors all stem from a man aged 45-60 years with acute or convalescent COVID-19.

This clone has just one count. This rearrangement joins TRBV7-9 to TRBJ2-1, with TRBD1 matching 8 bases. The CDR3 runs to 15 residues. With 5 bases clipped from V and 4 bases from J, the junction kept 7 bases outside the gene matches. CDR1 and CDR2 (germline): SEHNR, FQNEAQ (reference sequence). The CDR3 DNA is TGTGCCAGCAGCACAGAGGACAGGGAGTACAATGAGCAGTTCTTC. It codes for CASSTEDREYNEQFF.

This CDR3 reads CASSFRGGLGADTQYF. The DNA for the CDR3 is TGTGCCAGCAGCTTTAGGGGTGGCCTAGGAGCAGATACGCAGTATTTT. The V and J genes are TRBV5-5 and TRBJ2-3; D is perhaps TRBD1 (5 bases). The germline V gene has CDR1 SGHKS and CDR2 YYEKEE (reference sequence). V dropped 2 bases and J dropped 4 bases, with 17 bases sitting between them. The CDR3 totals 16 residues.

The rearrangement joins TRBV7-6 to TRBJ1-4; 8 bases are a match to TRBD1. V shed 2 bases, J shed 2 bases, and the junction held 7 bases outside the gene matches. Germline lookup yields CDR1 SGHVS and CDR2 FNYEAQ. CDR3 length: 17 amino acids. CDR3 loop: CASSLYQGATTNEKLFF. The DNA for the CDR3 is TGTGCCAGCAGCTTATACCAGGGGGCGACTACTAATGAAAAACTGTTTTTT.

The J gene is TRBJ2-7, the V gene TRBV6-5; the match to TRBD1 covers 8 bases. This CDR3 is 14 amino acids long. J lost 7 bases, V lost 5 bases, and 10 bases had no gene match. Germline V gives CDR1 MNHEY, CDR2 SVGAGI. CDR3: CASSPQGAAGEQYF. DNA of the CDR3: TGTGCCAGCAGTCCCCAGGGGGCTGCGGGGGAGCAGTACTTC.

The rearrangement uses TRBV19 and TRBJ2-7; D perhaps matches TRBD1 (6 bases). V shed 2 bases and J shed 2 bases, with 13 bases lying between them. This CDR3 is built from 15 residues. CDR1 LNHDA and CDR2 SQIVND come from the germline V gene (reference sequence). The CDR3 spells CASSISRTVPYEQYF. The CDR3 nucleotides are TGTGCCAGTAGTATAAGTCGGACAGTGCCCTACGAGCAGTACTTC.

The V gene is TRBV24-1, the J gene TRBJ1-5, with 10 nucleotides matching TRBD1. This CDR3 has 19 residues. CDR1 KGHDR and CDR2 SFDVKD come from the germline V gene. With 3 bases clipped from V and 1 base from J, the junction kept 11 bases outside the gene matches. CDR3 coding DNA: TGTGCCACCAGTGATCCCCGGGACAGGGGAGGTATGAGCAATCAGCCCCAGCATTTT. As protein: CATSDPRDRGGMSNQPQHF.

This chain uses TRBV19 with TRBJ2-6; D is possibly TRBD1 (5 bases). Trimming cost V 1 base and J 3 bases, with 7 bases left between them. The CDR3 contains 15 residues. Per the germline V gene, CDR1 is LNHDA and CDR2 is SQIVND (reference sequence). The CDR3 here is CASSIAGFGANVLTF. CDR3 bases: TGTGCCAGTAGTATAGCAGGGTTTGGGGCCAACGTCCTGACTTTC.

V usage is TRBV6-1 and J usage is TRBJ2-5, with 11 bases that match TRBD2. Germline assignment: CDR1 MNHNS and CDR2 SASEGT. The CDR3 consists of 16 residues. Trimming removed 3 bases from V and 5 bases from J; junction bases left unmatched: 8. CDR3 sequence (DNA): TGTGCCAGCAGTGAGCGGCTAGCGGGAGGTTGGGAGACCCAGTACTTC. Amino acid sequence: CASSERLAGGWETQYF.

The V gene is TRBV11-3, the J gene TRBJ2-1, with 15 nucleotides matching TRBD2. The V gene's germline CDR1 is SGHNT and CDR2 YENEEA. V shed 5 bases, J shed 7 bases, and the junction held 3 bases outside the gene matches. The CDR3 is 15 residues long. The CDR3 is CASSPGLAGGNEQFF. In DNA, the CDR3 is TGTGCCAGCAGCCCCGGACTAGCGGGAGGGAATGAGCAGTTCTTC.

The gene calls are TRBV11-2 and TRBJ1-1; D not resolved. Germline lookup yields CDR1 SGHAT and CDR2 FQNNGV. CDR3 length: 14 amino acids. V shed 5 bases and J shed 1 base, with 11 bases lying between them. The CDR3 sequence: CASSVRRGNTEAFF. The CDR3 coding sequence is TGTGCCAGCAGCGTCCGACGGGGGAACACTGAAGCTTTCTTT.

The gene calls are TRBV7-9 and TRBJ2-1, with TRBD1 identical over 12 bases. Germline V gene sequence: CDR1 SEHNR, CDR2 FQNEAQ (reference sequence). CDR3 length: 15 amino acids. The V segment lost 4 bases and the J segment 10 bases; nucleotides outside the gene matches: 8. CDR3: CASSYGTGGKLEQFF. In DNA form, the CDR3 reads TGTGCCAGCAGCTACGGGACAGGGGGCAAGCTCGAGCAGTTCTTC.

The chain links TRBV2 to TRBJ1-6; D is ambiguous. V was shortened by 4 bases and J by 5 bases, with 15 bases between the two germline ends. Germline-derived CDR1 and CDR2 are SNHLY and FYNNEI. This CDR3 comprises 16 residues. CDR3 protein: CASSAAGVGNNSPLHF. The CDR3 DNA reads as TGTGCCAGCAGTGCCGCCGGGGTAGGAAATAATTCACCCCTCCACTTT. Supplemented by reference TRBV2 and TRBJ1-6, the full variable domain reads EPEVTQTPSHQVTQMGQEVILRCVPISNHLYFYWYRQILGQKVEFLVSFYNNEISEKSEIFDDQFSVERPDGSNFTLKIRSTKLEDSAMYFCASSAAGVGNNSPLHFGNGTRLTVT.

The rearrangement links TRBV4-1 to TRBJ2-2; D is unclear. Trimming stripped 0 bases from V and 4 bases from J, with 9 bases between. CDR1 MGHRA and CDR2 YSYEKL come from the germline V gene. CDR3 size: 15 residues. This CDR3 is CASSQEGGGTGELFF. In DNA form, the CDR3 reads TGCGCCAGCAGCCAAGAGGGTGGCGGCACCGGGGAGCTGTTTTTT.

This clone was seen more than once but under ten times. The chain links TRBV11-3 to TRBJ2-7; tentatively, D is TRBD1 (5 bases). CDR1 is SGHNT, CDR2 YENEEA, per germline. V gave up 6 bases and J gave up 3 bases, with 6 bases separating them. The CDR3 spans 11 residues. Written as DNA, the CDR3 is TGTGCCAGCAGGCAGGGCTACGAGCAGTACTTC. This translates into CASRQGYEQYF. Full variable domain (rest looked up from reference TRBV11-3 and TRBJ2-7): EAGVVQSPRYKIIEKKQPVAFWCNPISGHNTLYWYLQNLGQGPELLIRYENEEAVDDSQLPKDRFSAERLKGVDSTLKIQPAELGDSAVYLCASRQGYEQYFGPGTRLTVT.

The rearrangement links TRBV11-2 to TRBJ1-6; possibly TRBD1 for D (5 bases). CDR3 length equals 17 residues. Trimming cost V 1 base and J 2 bases, with 12 bases left between them. Looked up from germline, CDR1 is SGHAT and CDR2 is FQNNGV. The chain's CDR3 is CASSLAGLEPYNSPLHF. The CDR3 nucleotides are TGTGCCAGCAGCTTAGCAGGGTTGGAGCCCTATAATTCACCCCTCCACTTT.